Reported below is one T cell receptor beta chain. Its matching antigen is unknown. The data stem from a study of T cell responses to AZD1222 COVID-19 vaccine. General study points: The donor cohort was predominantly white British with a female majority, and clonal diversity may have been underestimated. Targeting of unmutated variant regions was reportedly seen in nearly half of spike-specific TCRs.

Germline V gene data show CDR1 as LNHDA and CDR2 as SQIVND (reference sequence). Between the trimmed V and J ends, which lost 3 bases and 8 bases, there was a span of 19 bases. The CDR3 loop spans 15 amino acids. Libraries were prepared by immunoSEQ multiplex PCR; TCRdb keeps only in-frame clonotypes and omits some of them. The sample records about 45,000 clones, about four fifths being singletons. This specimen was peripheral blood, taken 28 days after the second dose of the MenACWY control vaccine. This chain links TRBV19 with TRBJ1-2, with D unclear. This clonotype originated in an adult who received the MenACWY meningococcal vaccine as a control. The CDR3 region is CASSILDAVSMGYTF. Here the CDR3 DNA reads TGTGCCAGTAGTATCTTAGATGCGGTGTCTATGGGCTACACCTTC.